Listed below are T cell receptor beta chains from one sample, sequenced in a study of T cell responses to AZD1222 COVID-19 vaccine. Sequencing used immunoSEQ multiplex PCR; TCRdb keeps in-frame clones, though not all of them. Here the sample spans 84,000 or so clones, roughly nine tenths being singletons. Sample: peripheral blood, taken on day 0 of AZD1222 vaccination. Receptor source: an adult in good health. CDR3s include the opening cysteine and the closing phenylalanine or tryptophan.

J | V | CDR3
TRBJ2-5 | TRBV27 | CASRTARAQYF
TRBJ2-7 | TRBV5-6 | CASSLMGQPLVF
TRBJ2-7 | TRBV11-2 | CASSLGGSYWQYF
TRBJ2-3 | TRBV27 | CASSLGLAGYTQYF
TRBJ1-2 | TRBV19 | CATNYRGYGYTF
TRBJ2-1 | TRBV29-1 | CSVERGAGNEQFF
TRBJ2-5 | TRBV18 | CASSPLEETQYF
TRBJ2-6 | TRBV6-4 | CASSDSGSGANVLTF
TRBJ2-1 | TRBV9 | CASSERAGTFYNEQFF
TRBJ1-2 | TRBV3-1/TRBV3-2 | CASSQETGGYYGYTF
TRBJ1-1 | TRBV7-3 | CASSLWEGTEAFF